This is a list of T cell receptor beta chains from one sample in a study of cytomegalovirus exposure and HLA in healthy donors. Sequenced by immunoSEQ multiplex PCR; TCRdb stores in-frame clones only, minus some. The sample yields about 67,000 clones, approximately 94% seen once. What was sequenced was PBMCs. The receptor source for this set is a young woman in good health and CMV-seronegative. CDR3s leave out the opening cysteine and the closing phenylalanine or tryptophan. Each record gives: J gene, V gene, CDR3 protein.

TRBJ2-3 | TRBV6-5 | ASSFAGRTDTQY
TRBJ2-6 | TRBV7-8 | ASSLGVYSGANVLT
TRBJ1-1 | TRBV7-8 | ASSLAAGATEAF
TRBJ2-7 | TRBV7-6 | ASEALGRYEQY
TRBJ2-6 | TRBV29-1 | SVGPLVAGANVLT
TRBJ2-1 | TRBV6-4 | ASRASGGPRNEQF
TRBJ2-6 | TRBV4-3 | ASSQDGTAGANVLT
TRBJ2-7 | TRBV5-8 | ASRTRSEWY
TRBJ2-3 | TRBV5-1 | ASSREGDTQY
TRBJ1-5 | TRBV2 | ATSAGGGQPQH
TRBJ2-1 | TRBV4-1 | ASSQEAGGGYNEQF
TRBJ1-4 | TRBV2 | ASQQGIDEKLF
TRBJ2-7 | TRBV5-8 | ASQRTGVNLREY
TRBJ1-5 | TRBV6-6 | ASSYQGAGGNQPQH
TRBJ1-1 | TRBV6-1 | ASSLGQGGTEAF
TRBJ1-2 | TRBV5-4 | ASSPRGGSGKGHGYT
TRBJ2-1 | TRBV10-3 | AISELGQDGVNEQF
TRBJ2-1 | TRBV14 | ASRTSGVYQQF
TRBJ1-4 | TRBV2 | ASRGEEVEKLF
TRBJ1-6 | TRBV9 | ASSVGTGSRSPLH
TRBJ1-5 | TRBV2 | ASRNQGNSQPQH
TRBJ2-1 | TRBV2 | ASSSLTHRGNNEQF
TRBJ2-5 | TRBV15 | ATSRDQGGETQY
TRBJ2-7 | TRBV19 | ASSTGQGKQY
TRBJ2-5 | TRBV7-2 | ASSTMGQGGRETQY
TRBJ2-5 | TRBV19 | ASSLGLAGAPRAQY
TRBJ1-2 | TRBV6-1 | ASTSGGIYGYT
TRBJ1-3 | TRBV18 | ASSPREGGISGNTIY
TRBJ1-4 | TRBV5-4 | ASSSKTGATNEKLF
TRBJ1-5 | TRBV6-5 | ASGARTNQPQH
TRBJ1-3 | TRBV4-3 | ASSQGVGGPNTIY
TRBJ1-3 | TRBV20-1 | SATLRNTIY
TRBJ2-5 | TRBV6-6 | ASSGSDRGDQETQY
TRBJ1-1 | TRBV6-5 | ASSSRGKRRTEAF
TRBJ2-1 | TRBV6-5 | ASSYAAGQGKF
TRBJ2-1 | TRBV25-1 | ASSDKSSGGYNEQF
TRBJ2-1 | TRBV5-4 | ASTGLAGGISYNEQF
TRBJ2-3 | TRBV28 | ASRGGTGGTRLY
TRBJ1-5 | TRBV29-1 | SVSDRGSQH
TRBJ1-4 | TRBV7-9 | ASSLSGTGGTEKLF
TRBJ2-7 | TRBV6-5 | ASSPLAGGNEQY
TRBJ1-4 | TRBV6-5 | ASSYGGGLNEKLF
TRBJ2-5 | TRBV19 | ASNTGGGPETQY
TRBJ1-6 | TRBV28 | ASSRYSNNSPLH